This TCR beta chain was identified during a study of blood T cells in healthy people across ages. The CDR3 is made up of 13 amino acids. Per the germline V gene, CDR1 is SQVTM and CDR2 is ANQGSEA. A second about 7 to 12 cycle PCR used barcoded and J-beta primers. TCRdb processed the 5' RACE reads anew with MiXCR; each CDR3 protein has one entry. Here the sample spans 1 million or so distinct CDR3 sequences, less than 25% being singletons. This clonotype has only a few counts. These data were also reused for a study on T cells of mothers and their children.

What was sequenced was blood. This clonotype originated in a girl aged 2-10 years in good health. V and J are TRBV29-1 and TRBJ2-5; a possible D gene is TRBD1 (6 bases). Gene TRBJ2-7 matches the end of the DNA better, so the J call may be wrong. This chain's CDR3 is CSLPEQGLYEQYF. In nucleotides, the CDR3 is TGCAGCCTCCCTGAACAGGGCTTGTACGAGCAGTACTTC.